The text below deals with one TCR beta chain. The antigen remains undetermined. The data derive from a study of OX40 agonist ivuxolimab in advanced cancers. Study-level results: Normalized T-cell clonal expansion was also low in a subset of nonresponders. The CD4+ and CD8+ T cells in the blood had expanded clonally by week 6 at 0.1 to 3.0 mg/kg. Mean expanded clone counts were higher in CD8+ than CD4+ T cells.

Sequencing was performed with immunoSEQ multiplex PCR; in TCRdb, only in-frame clones are kept and a portion is missing. The table records 70,000 to 100,000 clones, 70% to 90% of them present only once. Sampling times: baseline, cycle 4 day 1, cycle 7 day 1. The CDR3 runs to 14 residues. The germline V and J ends were trimmed by 5 bases and 6 bases, with 14 bases remaining between them. In germline, CDR1 is MNHEY, CDR2 SMNVEV (reference sequence). The V call is TRBV27, the J call TRBJ1-5, with D possibly being TRBD1 (5 bases). The TCR originated in an adult with an advanced solid tumor such as melanoma, head and neck, liver or kidney cancer. The specimen comprised CD4+ or CD8+ T cells sorted from blood, sampled in a trial of the OX40 agonist ivuxolimab. Written as DNA, the CDR3 is TGTGCCAGCAGTCTCCAGCCGGGGGTTCAGCCCCAGCATTTT. This codes for CASSLQPGVQPQHF.